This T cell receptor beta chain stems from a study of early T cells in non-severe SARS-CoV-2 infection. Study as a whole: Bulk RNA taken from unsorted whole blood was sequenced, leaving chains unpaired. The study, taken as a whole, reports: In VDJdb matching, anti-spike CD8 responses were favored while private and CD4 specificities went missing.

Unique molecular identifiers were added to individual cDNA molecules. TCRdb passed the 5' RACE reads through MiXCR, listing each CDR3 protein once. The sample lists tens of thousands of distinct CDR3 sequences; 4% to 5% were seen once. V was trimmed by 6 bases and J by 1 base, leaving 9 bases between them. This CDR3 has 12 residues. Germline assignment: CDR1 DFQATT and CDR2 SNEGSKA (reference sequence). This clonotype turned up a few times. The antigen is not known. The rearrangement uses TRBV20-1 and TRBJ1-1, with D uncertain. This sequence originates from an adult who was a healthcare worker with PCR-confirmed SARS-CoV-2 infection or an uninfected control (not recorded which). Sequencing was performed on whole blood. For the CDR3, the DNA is TGCAGTGCCCCCCGCGGGAACACTGAAGCTTTCTTT. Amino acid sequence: CSAPRGNTEAFF.